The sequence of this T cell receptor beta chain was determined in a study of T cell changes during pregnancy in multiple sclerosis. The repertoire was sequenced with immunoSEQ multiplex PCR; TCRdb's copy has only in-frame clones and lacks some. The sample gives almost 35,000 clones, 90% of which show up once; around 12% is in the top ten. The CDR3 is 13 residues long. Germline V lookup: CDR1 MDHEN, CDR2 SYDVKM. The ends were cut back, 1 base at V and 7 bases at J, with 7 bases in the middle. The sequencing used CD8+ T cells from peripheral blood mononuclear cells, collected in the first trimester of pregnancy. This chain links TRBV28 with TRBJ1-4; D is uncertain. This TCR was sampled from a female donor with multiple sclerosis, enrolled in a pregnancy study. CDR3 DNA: TGTGCCAGCAGTTTATATGAGGGTGAAAAACTGTTTTTT. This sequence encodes CASSLYEGEKLFF.